The present T cell receptor (beta chain) was sequenced within a study of blood T cells in healthy people across ages. A word on this clonotype: This clone may be a read error of a much larger clone one base away.

Together with a sample-barcoded 5' primer, a J-beta primer mix was included in a second PCR lasting roughly 6 to 12 cycles. TCRdb reanalysed the 5' RACE reads using MiXCR and keeps one entry per CDR3 protein. The data hold 850,000 or so distinct CDR3 sequences, with 25% to 30% observed a single time. Germline lookup yields CDR1 MNHEY and CDR2 SMNVEV (reference sequence). The CDR3 sequence is 15 residues long. The chain employs TRBV27 and TRBJ2-1, with D possibly matching TRBD1 (6 bases). Sequences were obtained from blood. The sequence was obtained from a woman older than 75 in good health. Here the CDR3 reads CVSSLLQGPYNEQFF. The CDR3 bases are TGTGTCAGCAGTTTATTACAGGGTCCCTACAATGAGCAGTTCTTC.